These 22 T cell receptor beta chains were sequenced from one sample in a study of persistence of HIV-infected CD4 T cells. Anti-CD3/anti-CD28 beads served as a nonspecific positive control stimulus. CD4+ T cells upregulating both CD40 ligand and CD69 were sorted as responding cells. No antigen has been identified for these receptors. The libraries were made with immunoSEQ version 4 in survey mode. Method: immunoSEQ multiplex PCR; TCRdb's copy keeps in-frame clones and lacks some. The table lists about 46,000 clones, 85% to 90% of them singletons. The starting material was CD4+ T cells sorted from PBMCs after approximately 20-hour stimulation, obtained from a patient who received antiretroviral therapy. Receptors were obtained from an adult woman with HIV who was CMV-seropositive.

The rearrangement joins TRBV10-3 to TRBJ2-3; TRBD1 matches 10 bases. The CDR3 is made up of 15 amino acids. Germline assignment: CDR1 ENHRY and CDR2 SYGVKD. The V segment lost 2 bases and the J segment 3 bases; nucleotides outside the gene matches: 2. Written as DNA, the CDR3 is TGTGCCATCAGTGAGAGGACAGGGGGAACAGATACGCAGTATTTT. Amino acids: CAISERTGGTDTQYF.

Notes on this clone: This specimen includes other DNA sequences encoding the same CDR3. This rearrangement joins TRBV6-5 to TRBJ1-1; D ambiguous. V lost 0 bases, J lost 1 base, and 3 bases lay in between. The germline V gene has CDR1 MNHEY and CDR2 SVGAGI. This CDR3 contains 13 residues. CDR3 sequence (DNA): TGTGCCAGCAGTTACTCAGAGAACACTGAAGCTTTCTTT. Encoded protein: CASSYSENTEAFF.

This clone was counted a few times. V usage is TRBV7-8 and J usage is TRBJ2-7; possible D gene TRBD2, 5 bases. The CDR3 has 13 amino acids. CDR1 and CDR2 (germline): SGHVS, FQNEAQ. V lost 4 bases and J lost 3, with 10 bases in between. The CDR3 region has the DNA TGTGCCAGCAGCTCCGGCGAGGGCTACGAGCAGTACTTC. Its translation: CASSSGEGYEQYF.

CDR3 in amino acids: CATALDREETQYF. CDR3 nucleotides: TGTGCCACCGCCCTTGACAGGGAAGAGACCCAGTACTTC. The V and J genes are TRBV10-3 and TRBJ2-5; 7 bases align to TRBD1. The CDR3 has 13 residues. The germline CDR1 and CDR2 sequences are ENHRY and SYGVKD. J gave up 3 bases and V 10 bases, and 8 bases lay outside the gene matches.

The chain employs TRBV7-8 and TRBJ2-4; D is ambiguous. This CDR3 contains 13 residues. CDR1 is SGHVS, CDR2 FQNEAQ, per germline. V shed 5 bases and J shed 9 bases, with 14 bases lying between them. The CDR3 spells CASSRDVQSIQYF. The CDR3 DNA follows: TGTGCCAGCAGCCGCGACGTCCAGAGCATTCAGTACTTC.

V and J are TRBV5-1 and TRBJ2-3, with no clear D. Trimming took 4 bases from V and 5 from J, leaving 11 bases between them. The CDR3 contains 13 residues. Germline-derived CDR1 and CDR2 are SGHRS and YFSETQ. The CDR3 DNA is TGCGCCAGCAGCGGTTGGACGAAAGATACGCAGTATTTT. It encodes CASSGWTKDTQYF.

V and J are TRBV7-2 and TRBJ2-7; 9 positions match TRBD2. Trimming cost V 8 bases and J 0 bases; bases outside gene matches: 8. CDR1 SGHTA and CDR2 FQGNSA come from the germline V gene. The CDR3 length is 15 residues. CDR3 protein: CASGTQAGGSYEQYF. CDR3 DNA: TGTGCCAGCGGGACCCAAGCGGGGGGCTCCTACGAGCAGTACTTC.

The CDR3 DNA sequence: TGTGCCAGTACTACAGGGGGCCGCAATCAGCCCCAGCATTTT. Its protein product is CASTTGGRNQPQHF. The chain couples TRBV18 to TRBJ1-5, with 9 nucleotides matching TRBD1. The V gene's germline CDR1 is KGHSH and CDR2 LQKENI. The CDR3 contains 14 residues. V dropped 9 bases and J dropped 2; count of bases not matched to a gene: 5.

The chain is built from TRBV2 and TRBJ1-1; D possibly corresponds to TRBD1 (5 bases). The V gene's germline CDR1 is SNHLY and CDR2 FYNNEI. The ends were cut back, 5 bases at V and 5 bases at J, with 12 bases in the middle. This CDR3 is built from 13 residues. The CDR3, as DNA: TGTGCCAGCAGTAACCAGGGAGAAACTGAAGCTTTCTTT. Encoded protein: CASSNQGETEAFF.

This clone has just one count. CDR3 protein: CASSVVGAGGSDEQFF. The CDR3 region has the DNA TGTGCCAGCAGCGTAGTAGGAGCGGGAGGGTCCGATGAGCAGTTCTTC. The gene calls are TRBV9 and TRBJ2-1, with 10 bases that match TRBD2. The germline V gene has CDR1 SGDLS and CDR2 YYNGEE. The CDR3 spans 16 residues. J gave up 8 bases and V 0 bases, and 8 bases lay outside the gene matches.

This clone was seen just once. The CDR3: CASSHLTGTSTEAFF. The CDR3 nucleotides read TGTGCCAGCAGCCATTTGACAGGAACGAGTACTGAAGCTTTCTTT. V and J are TRBV3-1 (or the pseudogene TRBV3-2) and TRBJ1-1; the D gene is possibly TRBD1 (6 bases). Germline assignment: CDR1 LGHDT and CDR2 YNNKEL (reference sequence). CDR3 length: 15 residues. Trimming took off 3 bases at V and 5 bases at J, with 16 bases between the two ends.

The rearrangement links TRBV7-8 to TRBJ1-4; TRBD1 agrees at 11 bases. The junction had 1 base not matched to a gene; V was cut back by 3 bases and J by 7 bases. The CDR3 covers 14 residues. Germline CDR1 SGHVS, CDR2 FQNEAQ. The CDR3 DNA follows: TGTGCCAGCAGCTTTGGACAGGGGGCTGAAAAACTGTTTTTT. It encodes CASSFGQGAEKLFF.

This clone has only one observation. The sample holds other DNA sequences that translate to the same CDR3. The chain couples TRBV6-5 to TRBJ1-3, with D hard to call. Germline lookup yields CDR1 MNHEY and CDR2 SVGAGI. Trimming removed 5 bases at V and 0 bases at J, with 11 bases between. This CDR3 region has 15 residues. As DNA, the CDR3 is TGTGCCAGCAGTCAACAAATCAGCTCTGGAAACACCATATATTTT. The encoded protein is CASSQQISSGNTIYF.

V gene TRBV3-1 (or the pseudogene TRBV3-2) combines with J gene TRBJ2-7, with 8 bases matching TRBD2. This CDR3 is 13 amino acids long. The trim removed 4 bases at V and 2 bases at J, leaving 1 base unmatched. Germline V gene data show CDR1 as LGHDT and CDR2 as YNNKEL (reference sequence). The CDR3 DNA is TGTGCCAGCAGCCCGGGGGGGCCCTACGAGCAGTACTTC. Translated: CASSPGGPYEQYF.

The chain links TRBV3-1 (or the pseudogene TRBV3-2) to TRBJ2-1, with D perhaps matching TRBD1 (5 bases). The germline CDR1 and CDR2 sequences are LGHDT and YNNKEL (reference sequence). Trimming left V 0 bases short and J 3 bases short, with 12 bases between. The CDR3 has 16 amino acids. CDR3 loop: CASSQEGLGLYNEQFF. The CDR3 DNA is TGTGCCAGCAGCCAAGAAGGTTTGGGGCTCTACAATGAGCAGTTCTTC.

The V and J genes are TRBV28 and TRBJ1-1, with D unresolved. CDR1 is MDHEN, CDR2 SYDVKM, per germline. V lost 4 bases, J lost 1 base, and 13 bases lay in between. This CDR3 has 15 residues. The CDR3 DNA is TGTGCCAGCAGTTCCCCCGGGATCGGGAACACTGAAGCTTTCTTT. Translating it yields CASSSPGIGNTEAFF.

J is TRBJ1-4 and V is TRBV5-1, with 7 bases matching TRBD1. Germline loops: CDR1 SGHRS, CDR2 YFSETQ. The CDR3 is 14 residues long. V lost 4 bases, J lost 5 bases, and 5 bases stayed unmatched. The CDR3 sequence: CASSPQGMNEKLFF. As DNA, the CDR3 is TGCGCCAGCAGCCCACAGGGGATGAATGAAAAACTGTTTTTT.

This clone came up once. The gene calls are TRBV13 and TRBJ2-1, with a weak D call TRBD2 (6 bases). Germline V gene sequence: CDR1 PRHDT, CDR2 FYEKMQ (reference sequence). The CDR3 extends over 15 amino acids. V was trimmed by 2 bases and J by 0 bases, leaving 8 bases between them. The CDR3 protein is CASSLLGSSYNEQFF. The CDR3 coding sequence is TGTGCCAGCAGCTTACTCGGGAGCTCCTACAATGAGCAGTTCTTC.

The chain uses TRBV11-3 and TRBJ2-2; the match to TRBD2 covers 13 bases. V shed 3 bases and J 0 bases; nucleotides not matched to a gene: 4. The CDR3 totals 18 residues. The germline V gene encodes CDR1 SGHNT and CDR2 YENEEA. The CDR3 sequence is CASSFRTSGGSNTGELFF. The CDR3 DNA sequence: TGTGCCAGCAGCTTCAGGACTAGCGGGGGTTCGAACACCGGGGAGCTGTTTTTT.

This clone was detected a few times. This chain links TRBV7-3 with TRBJ2-3, with D perhaps TRBD2 (6 bases). The CDR3 totals 17 residues. Trimming removed 1 base from V and 0 bases from J, with 14 bases in between. CDR1 is SGHTA, CDR2 FQGTGA, per germline. This CDR3 is CASSLRGVASSTDTQYF. In DNA, the CDR3 is TGTGCCAGCAGCTTAAGGGGGGTTGCTTCGAGCACAGATACGCAGTATTTT.

The V gene is TRBV6-6, the J gene TRBJ2-5, with D possibly matching TRBD2 (6 bases). There are 16 residues in the CDR3. V lost 0 bases and J lost 5, with 16 bases in between. CDR1 MNHNY and CDR2 SVGAGI come from the germline V gene (reference sequence). The CDR3 region is CASSYSKGRRLETQYF. The CDR3 nucleotides are TGTGCCAGCAGTTACTCGAAGGGGAGGCGGTTGGAGACCCAGTACTTC.

The V gene is TRBV14, the J gene TRBJ1-1, with D maybe TRBD1 (6 bases). V lost 2 bases to trimming and J lost 5 bases, with 18 bases between them. Germline CDR1 SGHDN, CDR2 FVKESK. This CDR3 is built from 16 residues. CDR3 residues: CASSQSTGLLGTEAFF. For the CDR3, the DNA is TGTGCCAGCAGCCAAAGCACAGGGCTTTTGGGTACTGAAGCTTTCTTT.